This is a list of T cell receptor beta chains from one sample in a study of human T cells and chemical hapten exposure. TCRdb analysed the RACE reads with MiXCR anew, one entry per CDR3 protein. The sample yields 95,000 to 150,000 distinct CDR3 sequences, less than 15% seen once. The starting material was whole blood, obtained in connection with sensitization to the hapten diphenylcyclopropenone (DPC). These receptor sequences come from a woman between 18 and 30 years old with alopecia areata. Some clones in this sample may be carry-over from other donors' samples. Each CDR3 is given with its conserved first and last residue. D genes are given only for firm matches. Where a row states a size, it is once, few, many or the class of an expanded clone; other rows omit it.

v_gene: TRBV5-1
j_gene: TRBJ2-3
abundance: many
len: 15
d_gene: TRBD2
CDR3aa: CASSLEASGVDTQYF
CDR3nt: TGCGCCAGCAGCTTGGAGGCTAGCGGGGTGGATACGCAGTATTTT

v_gene: TRBV2
j_gene: TRBJ2-3
abundance: .
len: 14
d_gene: TRBD2
CDR3aa: CASSWTSGADTQYF
CDR3nt: TGTGCCAGCAGTTGGACTAGCGGGGCGGATACGCAGTATTTT

v_gene: TRBV6-2/TRBV6-3
j_gene: TRBJ2-7
abundance: few
len: 13
d_gene: .
CDR3aa: CASKMGGSYEQYF
CDR3nt: TGTGCCAGCAAAATGGGGGGTTCCTACGAGCAGTACTTC

v_gene: TRBV5-1
j_gene: TRBJ1-1
abundance: few
len: 15
d_gene: .
CDR3aa: CASSLQSFGYTEAFF
CDR3nt: TGCGCCAGCAGCCTACAGAGTTTTGGTTACACTGAAGCTTTCTTT

v_gene: TRBV12-3/TRBV12-4
j_gene: TRBJ2-7
abundance: few
len: 16
d_gene: TRBD1
CDR3aa: CASSLPDRESTYEQYF
CDR3nt: TGTGCCAGCAGTCTCCCGGACAGGGAAAGTACCTACGAGCAGTACTTC

v_gene: TRBV7-2
j_gene: TRBJ2-7
abundance: .
len: 16
d_gene: TRBD1
CDR3aa: CASSHGTANIGGEQYF
CDR3nt: TGTGCCAGCAGCCATGGGACAGCTAACATTGGAGGCGAGCAGTACTTC

v_gene: TRBV20-1
j_gene: TRBJ2-3
abundance: .
len: 14
d_gene: .
CDR3aa: CSAPTREESDTQYF
CDR3nt: TGCAGTGCTCCTACCCGGGAAGAGTCAGATACGCAGTATTTT

v_gene: TRBV3-1
j_gene: TRBJ2-7
abundance: .
len: 15
d_gene: TRBD1
CDR3aa: CASTLGQGSSYEQYF
CDR3nt: TGTGCCAGCACCCTGGGACAGGGATCCTCCTACGAGCAGTACTTC

v_gene: TRBV14
j_gene: TRBJ1-4
abundance: .
len: 13
d_gene: .
CDR3aa: CASSRQSGKKLFF
CDR3nt: TGTGCCAGCAGCAGACAGTCTGGGAAAAAACTGTTTTTT

v_gene: TRBV18
j_gene: TRBJ1-2
abundance: few
len: 16
d_gene: TRBD1
CDR3aa: CASSETGTGGDYGYTF
CDR3nt: TGTGCCAGCTCGGAAACCGGGACAGGGGGCGACTATGGCTACACCTTC

v_gene: TRBV9
j_gene: TRBJ2-7
abundance: few
len: 14
d_gene: .
CDR3aa: CASSADSGSYEQYF
CDR3nt: TGTGCCAGCAGCGCGGACAGTGGAAGCTACGAGCAGTACTTC

v_gene: TRBV7-3
j_gene: TRBJ2-1
abundance: few
len: 14
d_gene: .
CDR3aa: CASSPQRGQGEQFF
CDR3nt: TGTGCCAGCAGCCCACAGAGAGGGCAAGGTGAGCAGTTCTTC

v_gene: TRBV19
j_gene: TRBJ2-7
abundance: .
len: 15
d_gene: TRBD1
CDR3aa: CASSIPNQGAYEQYF
CDR3nt: TGTGCCAGTAGTATCCCTAACCAGGGGGCCTACGAGCAGTACTTC